Listed below are T cell receptor beta chains from one sample, sequenced in a study of cytomegalovirus exposure and HLA in healthy donors. Repertoires were generated with immunoSEQ multiplex PCR, while TCRdb's copy carries only in-frame clones and drops some. The sample has 90,000 to 120,000 clones; approximately 80% are singletons. The specimen sequenced was PBMCs. All receptors derive from a woman younger than 30 in good health and CMV-seronegative. CDR3s include the opening cysteine and the closing phenylalanine or tryptophan. D genes are given only for firm matches. Size is stated for part of the rows, as once, few or many counts, or as a class when the clone is expanded.

clone size,J gene,V gene,D gene,CDR3 protein,CDR3 DNA
.,TRBJ1-2,TRBV4-3,.,CASSQGVTRTSYGYTF,TGCGCCAGCAGCCAGGGCGTAACAAGGACTTCCTATGGCTACACCTTC
.,TRBJ2-7,TRBV28,TRBD2,CASSLLAGGNEQYF,TGTGCCAGCAGTTTGTTGGCGGGGGGGAACGAGCAGTACTTC
.,TRBJ2-6,TRBV4-1,TRBD1,CASSRGTGGANVLTF,TGCGCCAGCAGCCGAGGGACAGGTGGGGCCAACGTCCTGACTTTC
.,TRBJ1-1,TRBV19,TRBD1,CASSTPTGGLTEAFF,TGTGCCAGTAGTACCCCGACAGGGGGCTTGACTGAAGCTTTCTTT
.,TRBJ1-5,TRBV6-6,.,CASSSPDSSNQPQHF,TGTGCCAGCAGCTCACCCGACAGTAGCAATCAGCCCCAGCATTTT
.,TRBJ1-5,TRBV6-5,.,CASSYQGPNQPQHF,TGTGCCAGCAGTTACCAGGGGCCCAATCAGCCCCAGCATTTT
few,TRBJ2-7,TRBV4-3,.,CASSQDGQGYEQYF,TGCGCCAGCAGCCAAGATGGCCAGGGTTACGAGCAGTACTTC
.,TRBJ2-7,TRBV20-1,.,CSATTGFEQYF,TGCAGTGCTACAACAGGGTTCGAGCAGTACTTC
few,TRBJ2-7,TRBV6-1,.,CASSRQVGYEQYF,TGTGCCAGCAGCCGACAGGTCGGCTACGAGCAGTACTTC
.,TRBJ2-7,TRBV11-3,.,CASSLSLSYEQYF,TGTGCCAGCAGCCTCAGTCTGTCCTACGAGCAGTACTTC
.,TRBJ2-5,TRBV4-3,TRBD2,CASSAHGLEGETQYF,TGCGCCAGCAGCGCTCACGGACTAGAGGGGGAGACCCAGTACTTC
.,TRBJ1-2,TRBV5-5,.,CASSRLLGFNYGYTF,TGTGCCAGCAGCAGACTACTGGGGTTTAACTATGGCTACACCTTC
.,TRBJ1-5,TRBV19,TRBD1,CASSIVGGSNQPQHF,TGTGCCAGTAGTATAGTAGGGGGCAGCAATCAGCCCCAGCATTTT
few,TRBJ1-1,TRBV30,.,CAGETGWNTEAFF,TGTGCCGGTGAGACAGGATGGAACACTGAAGCTTTCTTT
.,TRBJ2-5,TRBV5-1,.,CASSLAVTVQETQYF,TGCGCCAGCAGCTTGGCCGTTACAGTCCAAGAGACCCAGTACTTC
once,TRBJ1-5,TRBV7-2,.,CASSLVSGNQPQHF,TGTGCCAGCAGCTTAGTGTCAGGTAATCAGCCCCAGCATTTT
.,TRBJ1-2,TRBV5-1,.,CASSLGGEDGYTF,TGCGCCAGCAGCTTAGGGGGTGAGGATGGCTACACCTTC
.,TRBJ2-2,TRBV11-3,TRBD2,CASSLAHGGKENTGELFF,TGTGCCAGCAGCCTAGCCCACGGGGGGAAAGAAAACACCGGGGAGCTGTTTTTT
.,TRBJ2-1,TRBV18,.,CASSPGGDNNEQFF,TGTGCCAGCTCACCCGGGGGAGACAACAATGAGCAGTTCTTC
.,TRBJ2-5,TRBV28,TRBD1,CASSQLRDRGQKETQYF,TGTGCCAGCAGTCAGCTGCGGGACAGGGGGCAAAAGGAGACCCAGTACTTC
.,TRBJ1-4,TRBV7-9,.,CSSSLGGGRVEKLFF,TGTTCCAGCAGCTTAGGAGGCGGTCGGGTAGAAAAACTGTTTTTT
.,TRBJ2-1,TRBV5-1,TRBD1,CASSLGGQGLYNEQFF,TGCGCCAGCAGCTTGGGGGGACAGGGACTCTACAATGAGCAGTTCTTC
.,TRBJ2-2,TRBV7-8,.,CASRPRGGNTGELFF,TGTGCCAGCAGACCCAGGGGCGGGAACACCGGGGAGCTGTTTTTT
.,TRBJ2-7,TRBV7-8,TRBD2,CASSLGSGGYEQYF,TGTGCCAGCAGCTTAGGTTCGGGGGGCTACGAGCAGTACTTC
.,TRBJ1-2,TRBV2,TRBD1,CASSKTGDPPGYTF,TGTGCCAGCAGTAAAACAGGGGACCCACCGGGCTACACCTTC
few,TRBJ1-1,TRBV6-1,TRBD1,CASTYRGLVSTEAFF,TGTGCCAGCACCTACAGGGGGCTCGTATCCACTGAAGCTTTCTTT
once,TRBJ1-1,TRBV27,TRBD1,CASRPPAGTAFFF,TGTGCCAGCAGGCCGCCGGCCGGGACAGCCTTTTTCTTT
.,TRBJ2-7,TRBV7-9,TRBD1,CASSGRDRETYEQYF,TGTGCCAGCAGCGGCCGGGACAGGGAGACCTACGAGCAGTACTTC
.,TRBJ2-7,TRBV4-1,TRBD1,CASSPGQGKRGEQYF,TGCGCCAGCAGCCCGGGACAGGGTAAACGAGGCGAGCAGTACTTC
.,TRBJ1-2,TRBV9,TRBD1,CASSVSPGQVLSNYGYTF,TGTGCCAGCAGCGTTTCCCCGGGACAGGTTTTGAGTAACTATGGCTACACCTTC
.,TRBJ2-3,TRBV6-6,TRBD1,CASTGQDTDTQYF,TGTGCCAGCACAGGACAGGACACAGATACGCAGTATTTT
.,TRBJ1-2,TRBV7-9,TRBD1,CASSSTRRGGYYGYTF,TGTGCCAGCAGCTCCACAAGGAGAGGGGGCTACTATGGCTACACCTTC
.,TRBJ2-7,TRBV4-1,.,CASSPTLGGGLISEQYF,TGCGCCAGCAGCCCAACCCTAGGGGGGGGGCTTATCAGCGAGCAGTACTTC
.,TRBJ2-5,TRBV9,TRBD2,CASSVSLADQETQYF,TGTGCCAGCAGCGTGTCACTAGCGGACCAAGAGACCCAGTACTTC
few,TRBJ1-1,TRBV4-1,.,CASSQEPGEAFF,TGCGCCAGCAGCCAAGAGCCGGGTGAAGCTTTCTTT
.,TRBJ2-7,TRBV6-6,TRBD2,CAGWASGDSYSEQYF,TGTGCCGGCTGGGCTAGCGGGGATAGCTATAGCGAGCAGTACTTC
.,TRBJ2-5,TRBV10-2,TRBD2,CASSETSGFKQETQYF,TGCGCCAGCAGTGAGACTAGCGGGTTTAAACAAGAGACCCAGTACTTC
.,TRBJ2-2,TRBV2,.,CASTETGRGGELFF,TGTGCCAGCACCGAAACGGGTCGCGGCGGGGAGCTGTTTTTT